Presented here are 21 T cell receptor beta chains from one specimen sequenced in a study of tumor and adjacent non-tumor tissue in lung cancer. RNA was extracted from bulk tissue without any cell sorting. This non-tumor lung sample came from over 3 cm beyond the tumor edge. The library came from three nested PCR rounds adapted from ARM-PCR protocols. TCRdb reprocessed the multiplex PCR reads with MiXCR, giving one entry per CDR3 protein. Of about 110,000 distinct CDR3 sequences listed, about 63% are singletons. The source material was distant non-tumor lung tissue. The receptors come from a man aged 55 to 70 with non-small cell lung cancer.

This clonotype turned up a few times. The rearrangement uses TRBV20-1 and TRBJ2-3; TRBD1 aligns across 8 bases. Trimming cost V 7 bases and J 1 base; bases outside gene matches: 4. Germline loops: CDR1 DFQATT, CDR2 SNEGSKA (reference sequence). CDR3 length: 13 residues. CDR3 nucleotides: TGCAGTGGACACAGGGGGGGCACAGATACGCAGTATTTT. It is translated as CSGHRGGTDTQYF.

A note on this clonotype: A read error may explain this, as a much larger clone is one base away. The chain combines TRBV28 with TRBJ2-7; D may be TRBD2 (6 bases). The germline V gene encodes CDR1 MDHEN and CDR2 SYDVKM. V was cut by 6 bases and J by 2 bases, with 17 bases left in between. The CDR3 length is 15 residues. CDR3 sequence reads: CASRSPGDGAYEQYF. The DNA of the CDR3 is TGTGCCAGCAGATCACCGGGAGATGGGGCCTACGAGCAGTACTTC.

As concerns this clonotype: At one boundary the junction diverges from the germline segment, which might be a read error. The chain carries TRBV13 and TRBJ2-1; TRBD2 aligns across 7 bases. CDR3 length: 18 amino acids. The V gene's germline CDR1 is PRHDT and CDR2 FYEKMQ (reference sequence). The chain's CDR3 is CASNPSRLAEIFYSEQFF. Here the CDR3 DNA reads TGTGCCAGCAACCCCTCCCGGCTAGCGGAGATTTTCTACAGTGAGCAGTTCTTC.

A few counts support this clonotype. The junction shows a germline mismatch at one end, possibly a read error. The chain recombines TRBV4-2 with TRBJ1-2, with no clear D. From germline, CDR1 is LGHNA and CDR2 YNFKEQ. The CDR3 is 14 amino acids. The CDR3 here is CAGSQDIVPLYYTF. In DNA form, the CDR3 reads TGTGCCGGCAGCCAGGATATCGTGCCGTTGTACTACACCTTC.

This clonotype occurred a few times. A much larger clonotype is one base distant, so this may be a read error. The rearrangement links TRBV6-4 to TRBJ1-1; D remains unclear. CDR1 and CDR2 from the germline V gene are MRHNA and SNTAGT. The CDR3 spans 13 residues. CDR3: CASSVGLNSEAFF. CDR3 nucleotides: TGTGCCAGCAGTGTTGGATTGAACAGTGAAGCTTTCTTT.

This chain connects TRBV4-1 to TRBJ2-1; 7 bases are a match to TRBD2. CDR3 length: 18 residues. J gave up 12 bases and V 0 bases, and 20 bases lay outside the gene matches. CDR1 is MGHRA and CDR2 is YSYEKL in the germline V gene. Here the CDR3 reads CASSQDSGSERGSGVQFF. The CDR3, as DNA: TGCGCCAGCAGCCAAGATTCGGGTTCTGAGCGGGGTTCTGGTGTGCAGTTCTTC.

On this clonotype itself: A much larger clonotype is one base distant, so this may be a read error. V gene TRBV29-1 combines with J gene TRBJ2-6; D may be TRBD1 (5 bases). This CDR3 contains 13 residues. CDR1 SQVTM and CDR2 ANQGSEA come from the germline V gene. The CDR3 bases are TGCAGCGTTGCAGCGACTGGGGCCAACATCCTGACTTTC. This translates into CSVAATGANILTF.

This clonotype was detected only a few times. The junction differs from germline at one of its ends, possibly a read error. The chain carries TRBV5-5 and TRBJ2-7; D call uncertain. From germline, CDR1 is SGHKS and CDR2 YYEKEE (reference sequence). This CDR3 region has 14 residues. The CDR3 nucleotides read TGTGCCGGCAGCGCCACTGGCAGCTCCTACGAGCAGTACTTC. As protein: CAGSATGSSYEQYF.

In regard to this clonotype: This may stem from a read error, because a much larger clone lies one nucleotide away. This chain links TRBV7-9 with TRBJ2-5; tentatively, D is TRBD2 (6 bases). Trimming took 8 bases from V and 4 from J, leaving 8 bases between them. Germline V CDR1 and CDR2: SEHNR, FQNEAQ (reference sequence). This CDR3 is 11 amino acids long. CDR3 amino acids: CASGGAETQYF. The CDR3 DNA is TGTGCCAGCGGCGGGGCAGAGACCCAGTACTTC.

CDR3 sequence: CASSLEGGQVGTQYF. CDR3 coding DNA: TGCGCCAGCAGCCTCGAGGGAGGGCAGGTAGGTACGCAGTATTTT. The chain couples TRBV4-3 to TRBJ2-3; 7 bases are shared with TRBD2. V shed 4 bases, J shed 8 bases, and the junction held 12 bases outside the gene matches. This CDR3 is 15 amino acids long. Germline V gene sequence: CDR1 LGHNA, CDR2 YSLEER.

Comment on this clonotype: The junction differs from germline at one of its ends, possibly a read error. This chain links TRBV6-5 with TRBJ2-1; a weak D match, TRBD2 (5 bases). Germline values: CDR1 MNHEY, CDR2 SVGAGI. The CDR3 totals 14 residues. The CDR3 coding sequence is TGTGCCAGCAGTCCCGGGGATCCCCCAAATGAGCGGTTCTTC. Its translation is CASSPGDPPNERFF.

The rearrangement links TRBV29-1 to TRBJ2-1; TRBD2 aligns across 9 bases. The trim removed 7 bases at V and 11 bases at J, leaving 12 bases unmatched. The CDR3 runs to 13 residues. Per germline, CDR1 SQVTM and CDR2 ANQGSEA. The chain's CDR3 is CSAPGTSPDKQFF. For the CDR3, the DNA is TGCAGCGCCCCAGGGACTAGCCCCGATAAGCAGTTCTTC.

This clonotype was picked up many times. This rearrangement joins TRBV5-5 to TRBJ2-5; D remains unclear. Germline CDR1 SGHKS, CDR2 YYEKEE (reference sequence). The CDR3 has 13 residues. V was clipped by 0 bases and J by 4 bases, with 7 bases between them. CDR3 sequence (DNA): TGTGCCAGCAGCTTGGGGCTAGGAGAGACCCAGTACTTC. This gives the protein CASSLGLGETQYF.

About this clonotype itself: The junction and the germline gene differ at one end; a read error may be behind it. The chain combines TRBV11-2 with TRBJ2-2; a weak D match, TRBD2 (5 bases). This CDR3 spans 15 amino acids. Germline V gene lookup returns CDR1 SGHAT and CDR2 FQNNGV. The CDR3 spells CVSSERLANTGELFF. The DNA for the CDR3 is TGTGTCAGCAGCGAGAGGCTAGCTAACACCGGGGAGCTGTTCTTT.

Remarks on this clonotype: A much bigger clone sits one base away, suggesting this may be a read error. V is TRBV30 and J is TRBJ1-1; D gene uncertain. The germline CDR1 and CDR2 sequences are GTSNPN and SVGIG (reference sequence). The CDR3 is 13 residues long. The V and J ends lost 0 bases and 1 base respectively, with 6 bases between them. The CDR3 bases are TGTGCCTGGAGTGTATACCAGAACACTGAAGCTTTCTTT. It codes for CAWSVYQNTEAFF.

This clonotype was recorded a few times. Possible read error: a much larger clone is one base away. The chain recombines TRBV6-2 or TRBV6-3 with TRBJ1-5; D unclear. Germline lookup yields CDR1 MNHEY and CDR2 SVGEGT. The CDR3 spans 14 residues. Trimming left V 7 bases short and J 0 bases short, with 10 bases between. CDR3 protein: CASIYSVSNQPQHF. The CDR3 DNA reads TGTGCCAGCATTTATTCGGTTAGCAATCAGCCCCAGCATTTT.

This clonotype has only one observation. A read error may account for a junction end that differs from germline. The chain joins TRBV7-9 to TRBJ2-3; the D gene is possibly TRBD2 (6 bases). This CDR3 comprises 13 residues. The germline CDR1 and CDR2 sequences are SEHNR and FQNEAQ (reference sequence). This CDR3 is CASSLALRDVQYF. The CDR3 DNA sequence: TGTGCCAGCAGCCTAGCGCTAAGGGACGTGCAGTATTTT.

About this clonotype itself: Germline and junction disagree at one end, which may indicate a read error. This chain connects TRBV5-6 to TRBJ1-1, with D perhaps matching TRBD1 (5 bases). The CDR3 covers 19 residues. Germline V gene data show CDR1 as SGHDT and CDR2 as YYEEEE. Here the CDR3 reads CASSSPVARQTPHNTEAFF. The CDR3, as DNA: TGCGCCAGCAGCTCACCCGTGGCGAGACAGACACCTCATAACACTGAAGCTTTCTTT.

Worth noting for this clonotype: Possible read error: a much larger clone is one base away. The V call is TRBV5-1, the J call TRBJ2-2; tentative D call: TRBD1 (5 bases). CDR3 length: 14 residues. Germline CDR1 SGHRS, CDR2 YFSETQ. V shed 4 bases and J shed 1 base, with 8 bases lying between them. The CDR3 reads CASSATENTGELFF. For the CDR3, the DNA is TGCGCCAGCAGCGCGACAGAGAACACCGGGGAGCTGTTTTTT.

In regard to this clonotype: Being one base from a much bigger clone, this may be a read error. The V call is TRBV12-3 or TRBV12-4, the J call TRBJ2-5; 9 nucleotides agree with TRBD1. This CDR3 is 16 amino acids long. V was clipped by 5 bases and J by 5 bases; unmatched bases: 12. The CDR3: CASSPDRGSLLETQYF. The CDR3, as DNA: TGTGCCAGCAGTCCAGACAGGGGGTCCCTCCTGGAGACCCAGTACTTC.

This clonotype was seen ten or more times. The chain combines TRBV5-6 with TRBJ2-7; TRBD2 aligns across 9 bases. The CDR3 spans 14 residues. From germline, CDR1 is SGHDT and CDR2 YYEEEE. V was pared by 6 bases and J by 5 bases, with 9 bases of the junction left unmatched. Written as DNA, the CDR3 is TGTGCCAGCACCGCCGGGACTAGCACCCACGAGCAGTACTTC. Translation: CASTAGTSTHEQYF.